One T cell receptor beta chain is described in this entry. Measured with immunoSEQ multiplex PCR; TCRdb has only the in-frame clones, and not every one. Among 120,000 to 150,000 clones listed, 83% were seen once. The data are from a study of radiation and T cells in renal cell carcinoma. The sample's time point: baseline pretreatment blood. Treatment defined: 15 Gy SBRT to primary tumor, nephrectomy 4 weeks later. The junction had 5 bases not matched to a gene; V was cut back by 5 bases and J by 5 bases. The CDR3 spans 14 residues. Germline CDR1 SGHKS, CDR2 YYEKEE (reference sequence). The rearrangement uses TRBV5-5 and TRBJ2-1; 9 nucleotides align to TRBD2. The origin of this receptor is a woman in her forties or fifties with renal cell carcinoma. The sample in question was blood, obtained from a patient whose treatment included radiotherapy and nephrectomy. The CDR3 spells CASRPPSGDNEQFF. As DNA, the CDR3 is TGTGCCAGCAGGCCTCCTAGCGGGGACAATGAGCAGTTCTTC.